A single sample is the source of the 10 T cell receptor beta chains below, sequenced in a study of regulatory T cells in long-lasting Graves disease. The time point denotes: newly diagnosed GD, antithyroid drugs for less than 3 months. Isolated PBMC RNA provided the starting material for the TCR library. Construction of TCR beta libraries relied on iRepertoire HTBI primers and on Arm-PCR targeting CDR3 regions. TCRdb processed the multiplex PCR reads anew with MiXCR; each CDR3 protein has one entry. The sample lists roughly 320,000 distinct CDR3 sequences, 16% occurring once. These data were also reused for a study on T cells in Graves' hyperthyroidism and ophthalmopathy.

Sample: peripheral blood mononuclear cells (PBMCs), taken at new diagnosis, from a patient treated with antithyroid drugs. These receptors were taken from a man aged 35 to 55 with Graves disease.

This clonotype came up many times. The CDR3 region is CASRDTGLAVTGELFF. In nucleotides, the CDR3 is TGCGCCAGCAGAGATACCGGACTAGCTGTCACCGGGGAGCTGTTTTTT. The chain recombines TRBV5-1 with TRBJ2-2; TRBD2 matches at 8 bases. This CDR3 region has 16 residues. CDR1 is SGHRS, CDR2 YFSETQ, per germline. J was trimmed by 4 bases and V by 5 bases; bases with no gene match: 10.

This clonotype was seen many times. The rearrangement joins TRBV18 to TRBJ1-1; a weak D match, TRBD1 (5 bases). Between the trimmed V and J ends, which lost 8 bases and 7 bases, there was a span of 17 bases. The germline CDR1 and CDR2 sequences are KGHSH and LQKENI. The CDR3 totals 13 residues. CDR3 in amino acids: CASLRLGTLEAFF. CDR3 in DNA: TGTGCCAGCCTACGTTTAGGGACGCTTGAAGCTTTCTTT.

This chain connects TRBV4-3 to TRBJ2-1; perhaps TRBD1 as D (5 bases). Trimming stripped 0 bases from V and 8 bases from J, with 11 bases between. Germline assignment: CDR1 LGHNA and CDR2 YSLEER. The CDR3 extends over 14 amino acids. In DNA, the CDR3 is TGCGCCAGCAGCCAAGATAGGGGTAGTTATGAGCAGTTCTTC. This sequence encodes CASSQDRGSYEQFF.

The gene calls are TRBV3-1 and TRBJ2-3; TRBD2 agrees at 10 bases. J gave up 11 bases and V 0 bases, and 8 bases lay outside the gene matches. Germline-derived CDR1 and CDR2 are LGHDT and YNNKEL (reference sequence). This CDR3 contains 15 residues. The CDR3 region is CASSQDLSGGAGQYF. The CDR3 nucleotides are TGTGCCAGCAGCCAAGATCTAAGCGGGGGGGCCGGGCAGTATTTT.

This clonotype was counted at least ten times. The rearrangement links TRBV7-2 to TRBJ2-5; D uncertain. Germline V lookup: CDR1 SGHTA, CDR2 FQGNSA. This CDR3 contains 13 residues. The V and J ends lost 3 bases and 2 bases respectively, with 7 bases between them. For the CDR3, the DNA is TGTGCCAGCAGCTTTGGACCACAAGAGACCCAGTACTTC. It is translated as CASSFGPQETQYF.

The V call is TRBV6-2 or TRBV6-3, the J call TRBJ2-3; 10 bases align to TRBD1. Germline loops: CDR1 MNHEY, CDR2 SVGEGT. The junction had 8 bases not matched to a gene; V was cut back by 7 bases and J by 4 bases. The CDR3 sequence is 15 residues long. CDR3 protein: CASTKRTGGPDTQYF. The CDR3, as DNA: TGTGCCAGCACCAAACGGACAGGGGGGCCAGATACGCAGTATTTT.

The table lists this clonotype with a few counts. This chain joins TRBV2 and TRBJ1-4; 7 nucleotides match TRBD1. CDR1 and CDR2 from the germline V gene are SNHLY and FYNNEI. This CDR3 contains 16 residues. V lost 6 bases and J lost 8; bases outside the gene matches: 15. The CDR3 coding sequence is TGTGCCAGCAGCCTCATCGGGACAGTGGGGCGGGAAAAACTGTTTTTT. This sequence encodes CASSLIGTVGREKLFF.

In its sample, this clonotype was seen a few times. This chain links TRBV7-2 with TRBJ2-1, with 8 bases identical to TRBD2. V trimming: 4 bases; J trimming: 9 bases; junction bases outside the gene matches: 17. Germline CDR1 and CDR2: SGHTA and FQGNSA. The CDR3 runs to 17 residues. CDR3 sequence: CASSWRPGTRRISEQFF. CDR3 sequence (DNA): TGTGCCAGCAGCTGGCGTCCCGGGACTAGAAGGATTAGTGAGCAGTTCTTC.

A few counts support this clonotype. The chain combines TRBV28 with TRBJ2-2, with D hard to call. CDR3 size: 13 residues. The V and J ends lost 1 base and 4 bases respectively, with 4 bases between them. Germline V CDR1 and CDR2: MDHEN, SYDVKM. Here the CDR3 DNA reads TGTGCCAGCAGTTTATCTAGCACCGGGGAGCTGTTTTTT. Its translation is CASSLSSTGELFF.

This clonotype was recorded many times. The J gene is TRBJ1-1, the V gene TRBV7-2; D remains unclear. The CDR3 is made up of 12 amino acids. Germline V gene data show CDR1 as SGHTA and CDR2 as FQGNSA. V gave up 4 bases and J gave up 1 base, with 4 bases separating them. The CDR3 sequence: CASSYWNTEAFF. In DNA, the CDR3 is TGTGCCAGCAGCTACTGGAACACTGAAGCTTTCTTT.